This T cell receptor beta chain was profiled in a study of blood T cell repertoires in COVID-19. In the study overall: Acute-phase and convalescent COVID-19 samples originated in the United States, Italy and Spain. T cells, B-cell-depleted T cells, or PBMCs provided the cDNA or gDNA that served as material.

The CDR3 loop spans 16 amino acids. V lost 4 bases to trimming and J lost 2 bases; unmatched junction nucleotides: 12. The germline gives CDR1 SGHDT, CDR2 YYEEEE. Assay used: immunoSEQ multiplex PCR; TCRdb lists only in-frame clones, some missing. This sample has 200,000 or so clones, with less than 90% found just once. Sequencing was carried out using peripheral blood. The chain recombines TRBV5-6 with TRBJ2-7, with 7 bases fitting TRBD1. The clonotype was recovered from a woman in her forties or fifties with acute or convalescent COVID-19. As DNA, the CDR3 is TGTGCCAGCAGCGCCGGACAGGTGGGTACAACCTACGAGCAGTACTTC. This codes for CASSAGQVGTTYEQYF. Drawing the rest from reference TRBV5-6 and TRBJ2-7, the complete variable domain is DAGVTQSPTHLIKTRGQQVTLRCSPKSGHDTVSWYQQALGQGPQFIFQYYEEEERQRGNFPDRFSGHQFPNYSSELNVNALLLGDSALYLCASSAGQVGTTYEQYFGPGTRLTVT.